The rows below give T cell receptor beta chains drawn from one sample of a study of blood T cell repertoires in COVID-19. TCRdb's table, derived via immunoSEQ multiplex PCR, lists solely in-frame clones and lacks some. The sample has about 270,000 clones, around nine tenths seen once. The sample consisted of peripheral blood. The receptors derive from a man aged 40-50 years with active or convalescent COVID-19. Each CDR3 is given with its conserved first and last residue.

TRBV27,TRBJ1-5,CASRAFRDSNQPQHF
TRBV9,TRBJ2-5,CASSSHSGGPQETQYF
TRBV11-2,TRBJ2-2,CASSVGLAGDGTGELFF
TRBV2,TRBJ2-3,CASSPSTASTDTQYF
TRBV7-2,TRBJ1-2,CASSRNYGYTF
TRBV19,TRBJ1-5,CASSAWTGEQPQHF
TRBV19,TRBJ2-2,CASSVTGADTGELFF
TRBV7-9,TRBJ2-3,CASSFGDTQYF
TRBV6-5,TRBJ1-2,CASSSTGRSYGYTF
TRBV7-8,TRBJ1-1,CASSLKTGTEAFF
TRBV6-5,TRBJ1-5,CASSFGQGEQPQHF
TRBV5-5,TRBJ1-6,CASSSGTVASPLHF
TRBV7-2,TRBJ1-2,CASSSTRTGSLSYGYTF
TRBV13,TRBJ2-7,CASSSQGPYEQYF
TRBV9,TRBJ1-2,CASSAEDFPYGYTF
TRBV18,TRBJ1-5,CASSSGNSNQPQHF
TRBV12-3/TRBV12-4,TRBJ1-2,CASNQGGDYGYTF
TRBV13,TRBJ1-1,CASSPREWSLNTEAFF
TRBV9,TRBJ2-7,CASSVGQGQYEQYF
TRBV29-1,TRBJ2-5,CSVARQSQETQYF
TRBV5-6,TRBJ1-5,CASSGTASNQPQHF
TRBV28,TRBJ1-2,CASSLKGSGYGYTF
TRBV20-1,TRBJ2-3,CSASWDRGRADTQYF
TRBV4-1,TRBJ1-2,CASSQATVKHYGYTF
TRBV3-1/TRBV3-2,TRBJ2-5,CASSSRVGGAGETQYF
TRBV18,TRBJ1-1,CASSPGQGGDTEAFF
TRBV19,TRBJ1-4,CASSTVLEEKLFF
TRBV2,TRBJ1-1,CASTEDRHTEAFF
TRBV7-6,TRBJ1-1,CASSSSGTSSEAFF
TRBV7-3,TRBJ2-5,CASSLTLQGIETQYF
TRBV5-3,TRBJ1-1,CARSLIQNTEAFF
TRBV5-1,TRBJ1-2,CASSPAGTNYGYTF
TRBV28,TRBJ1-2,CASSPSETLAYGYTF
TRBV11-2,TRBJ2-7,CASSLAGGTYEQYF
TRBV5-4,TRBJ2-7,CASSRTGTGGDASYEQYF
TRBV11-3,TRBJ2-5,CASSQLTGRAETQYF
TRBV24-1,TRBJ2-2,CATSDPQGQGVAGELFF
TRBV5-4,TRBJ2-7,CASSLGPTRGLLEQYF
TRBV5-1,TRBJ1-2,CASSRGQENYGYTF
TRBV5-1,TRBJ2-7,CASSLGGRGSYEQYF
TRBV5-1,TRBJ2-5,CASSLRSRGGGLQETQYF
TRBV5-1,TRBJ2-3,CASSTGLAGGADTQYF
TRBV27,TRBJ1-6,CASSLSNRQIYNSPLHF
TRBV27,TRBJ2-7,CASSPRQGAYEQYF